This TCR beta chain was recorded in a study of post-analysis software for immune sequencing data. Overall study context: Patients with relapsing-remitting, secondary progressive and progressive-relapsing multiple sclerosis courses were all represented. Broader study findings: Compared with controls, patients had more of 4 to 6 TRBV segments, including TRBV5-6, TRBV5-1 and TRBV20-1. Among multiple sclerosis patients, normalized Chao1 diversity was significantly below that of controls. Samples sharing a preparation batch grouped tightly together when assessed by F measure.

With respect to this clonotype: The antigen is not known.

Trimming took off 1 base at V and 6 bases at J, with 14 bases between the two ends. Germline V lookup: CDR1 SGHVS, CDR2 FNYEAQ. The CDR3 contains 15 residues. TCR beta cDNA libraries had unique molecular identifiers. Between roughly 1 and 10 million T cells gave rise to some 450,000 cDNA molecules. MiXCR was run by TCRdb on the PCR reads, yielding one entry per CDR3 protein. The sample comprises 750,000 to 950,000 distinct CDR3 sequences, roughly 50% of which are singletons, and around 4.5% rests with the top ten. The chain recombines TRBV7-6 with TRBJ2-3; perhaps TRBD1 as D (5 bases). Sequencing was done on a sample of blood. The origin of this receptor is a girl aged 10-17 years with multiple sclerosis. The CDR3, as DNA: TGTGCCAGCAGCTTAGACAGGCAAGCCGGGGATACGCAGTATTTT. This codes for CASSLDRQAGDTQYF.